Listed here are 18 T cell receptor beta chains from one sample, sequenced in a study of breast tumors, draining lymph nodes, adjacent tissues (dated by TCRdb to 2015 to 2016). Library preparation used multiplex PCR. Sequencing was performed on an Illumina HiSeq 2000. TCRdb ran its own pipeline on the public reads, namely fastp trimming at Q25 and MiXCR clone calling, and kept in-frame beta chains. Identical CDR3 protein sequences are pooled into one entry, listed with their most common genes and DNA. The sample table contains about 21,000 distinct CDR3 sequences; only one count was recorded for roughly two fifths of them. Together, the top ten hold about 24% of the sample. Sample: breast tumor tissue. These receptors came from a female donor with breast cancer. Some clones in this sample may be carry-over from other donors' samples.

CDR3 in amino acids: CSARRSDTQYF. The CDR3 DNA sequence: TGCAGTGCCCGACGGTCAGATACGCAGTATTTT. V gene TRBV20-1 combines with J gene TRBJ2-3; D gene uncertain. Germline CDR1 is DFQATT and CDR2 is SNEGSKA (reference sequence). The CDR3 is made up of 11 amino acids. V was clipped by 6 bases and J by 4 bases, with 8 bases between them.

This clonotype is medium-sized. V usage is TRBV5-1 and J usage is TRBJ2-2; D uncertain. In germline, CDR1 is SGHRS, CDR2 YFSETQ. The CDR3 is 15 amino acids. The germline V and J ends were trimmed by 0 bases and 6 bases, with 12 bases remaining between them. The CDR3 reads CASSLGKGKAGELFF. The CDR3 region has the DNA TGCGCCAGCAGCTTGGGCAAAGGGAAGGCCGGGGAGCTGTTTTTT.

This clonotype was found many times. The chain uses TRBV7-9 and TRBJ2-2; 7 nucleotides match TRBD1. Per germline, CDR1 SEHNR and CDR2 FQNEAQ (reference sequence). J lost 1 base, V lost 4 bases, and 6 bases had no gene match. This CDR3 contains 16 residues. The CDR3: CASSYRTGENTGELFF. The CDR3 nucleotides are TGTGCCAGCAGCTACCGGACAGGAGAGAACACCGGGGAGCTGTTTTTT.

The chain joins TRBV20-1 to TRBJ2-7; D might be TRBD1 or TRBD2, each matching 5 bases. Germline V CDR1 and CDR2: DFQATT, SNEGSKA (reference sequence). Trimming left V 3 bases short and J 1 base short, with 19 bases between. CDR3 size: 16 residues. The CDR3 DNA reads TGCAGTGCTAGCCCCGACGTCGGGACGGCATCCTACGAGCAGTACTTC. Translated, it gives CSASPDVGTASYEQYF.

The chain has TRBV29-1 and TRBJ2-7; 8 bases are a match to TRBD2. The CDR3 totals 11 residues. Losses at the gene ends were 4 bases for V and 6 bases for J; bases not matched to a gene: 2. Germline V lookup: CDR1 SQVTM, CDR2 ANQGSEA. Here the CDR3 DNA reads TGCAGCGTTGCGGGGGGGCGCGAGCAGTACTTC. It is translated as CSVAGGREQYF.

This clonotype is labeled as medium-sized. The chain employs TRBV20-1 and TRBJ2-3, with 10 bases lining up with TRBD2. V dropped 5 bases and J dropped 4; count of bases not matched to a gene: 6. Germline loops: CDR1 DFQATT, CDR2 SNEGSKA (reference sequence). The CDR3 length is 14 residues. CDR3 sequence reads: CSAYKSGGADTQYF. The CDR3 DNA is TGCAGTGCTTATAAGAGCGGGGGGGCAGATACGCAGTATTTT.

This clonotype was observed many times. The chain couples TRBV12-3 or TRBV12-4 to TRBJ1-2; 11 nucleotides line up with TRBD1. V trimming: 7 bases; J trimming: 2 bases; junction bases outside the gene matches: 12. The CDR3 length is 17 residues. CDR3 in amino acids: CASNPYGQGAENYGYTF. CDR3 sequence (DNA): TGTGCCAGCAACCCCTACGGACAGGGGGCCGAAAACTATGGCTACACCTTC.

A few counts support this clonotype. The chain couples TRBV5-1 to TRBJ1-1, with D uncertain. V was shortened by 1 base and J by 1 base, with 8 bases between the two germline ends. Germline values: CDR1 SGHRS, CDR2 YFSETQ. This CDR3 has 14 residues. CDR3 nucleotide sequence: TGCGCCAGCAGCTTGTTTGGTTCGAACACTGAAGCTTTCTTT. Protein: CASSLFGSNTEAFF.

This clonotype was detected many times. The chain is built from TRBV5-6 and TRBJ1-2; D is ambiguous. From germline, CDR1 is SGHDT and CDR2 YYEEEE. This CDR3 is 12 amino acids long. Trimming cost V 4 bases and J 7 bases, with 11 bases left between them. This CDR3 is CASSPEGFGYTF. The CDR3 DNA reads TGTGCCAGCAGCCCGGAGGGCTTTGGCTACACCTTC.

About this clonotype: This may stem from a read error, because a much larger clone lies one nucleotide away. J is TRBJ1-5 and V is TRBV20-1; D is unresolved. V was cut by 0 bases and J by 7 bases, with 13 bases left in between. CDR1 and CDR2 from the germline V gene are DFQATT and SNEGSKA (reference sequence). This CDR3 has 14 amino acids. CDR3 bases: TGCAGTGCTAGAGAACCCGCAGGAGAACAGCCCCAGCATTTT. It is translated as CSAREPAGEQPQHF.

This chain joins TRBV24-1 and TRBJ2-5; 13 positions agree with TRBD2. V lost 3 bases and J lost 1; bases outside the gene matches: 4. This CDR3 has 17 residues. Germline assignment: CDR1 KGHDR and CDR2 SFDVKD. The CDR3 loop reads CATSDAGTSGVQETQYF. The CDR3 nucleotides read TGTGCCACCAGTGATGCCGGGACTAGCGGGGTCCAAGAGACCCAGTACTTC.

This rearrangement joins TRBV30 to TRBJ2-1; tentatively, D is TRBD1 or TRBD2 (5 bases each). Germline V gene data show CDR1 as GTSNPN and CDR2 as SVGIG (reference sequence). V was pared by 5 bases and J by 3 bases, with 8 bases between. The CDR3 is 12 amino acids. The CDR3 bases are TGTGCCTGGGGGGGAAACTACAATGAGCAGTTCTTC. This sequence encodes CAWGGNYNEQFF.

The V and J genes are TRBV6-6 and TRBJ2-7; D unclear. Trimming cost V 7 bases and J 2 bases, with 18 bases left between them. Germline V gene lookup returns CDR1 MNHNY and CDR2 SVGAGI (reference sequence). The CDR3 covers 15 residues. This CDR3 reads CASTPAVAGPYEQYF. CDR3 coding DNA: TGTGCCAGCACCCCCGCAGTTGCCGGGCCCTACGAGCAGTACTTC.

Of note for this clonotype: Germline and junction disagree at one end, which may indicate a read error. The CDR3: CASSSFDSGGETQHF. The CDR3 DNA is TGTGCCAGCAGCTCATTCGACTCAGGGGGAGAGACCCAGCACTTC. The gene calls are TRBV9 and TRBJ2-5; TRBD1 matches 7 bases. In germline, CDR1 is SGDLS, CDR2 YYNGEE. The CDR3 is made up of 15 amino acids.

This clonotype has more than one count but fewer than ten. V is TRBV18 and J is TRBJ2-5; 9 bases line up with TRBD1. Trimming cost V 5 bases and J 4 bases; bases outside gene matches: 8. Germline V gives CDR1 KGHSH, CDR2 LQKENI. CDR3 length: 15 residues. The CDR3 protein is CASSTTGGAGETQYF. The CDR3, as DNA: TGTGCCAGCTCAACTACAGGGGGCGCGGGAGAGACCCAGTACTTC.

The chain joins TRBV6-5 to TRBJ1-2, with D tentatively TRBD1 (6 bases). The length of the CDR3 is 15 residues. Trimming took off 2 bases at V and 8 bases at J, with 18 bases between the two ends. Looked up from germline, CDR1 is MNHEY and CDR2 is SVGAGI. The CDR3 DNA sequence: TGTGCCAGCAGTTACGCAGACAGGCGTGCTTCGGGCTACACCTTC. Its translation: CASSYADRRASGYTF.

This clonotype has more than one count but fewer than ten. Possible read error: a much larger clone is one base away. CDR3 DNA sequence: TGCAGTGCTTACTACGCTTGGACAGGGTCCGGCTACACCTTC. This sequence encodes CSAYYAWTGSGYTF. The gene calls are TRBV20-1 and TRBJ1-2, with 8 positions matching TRBD1. The length of the CDR3 is 14 residues. With 5 bases clipped from V and 8 bases from J, the junction kept 13 bases outside the gene matches. Germline CDR1 DFQATT, CDR2 SNEGSKA (reference sequence).

The chain joins TRBV5-1 to TRBJ2-2, with TRBD1 matching over 8 bases. Germline trimming cut 2 bases from V and 5 bases from J; bases unmatched to any gene: 5. Per germline, CDR1 SGHRS and CDR2 YFSETQ. There are 15 residues in the CDR3. The CDR3: CASSFGTGATGELFF. For the CDR3, the DNA is TGCGCCAGCAGCTTCGGGACAGGCGCTACCGGGGAGCTGTTTTTT.